This T cell receptor (beta chain) appears in the sequencing data of a study of OX40 agonist ivuxolimab in advanced cancers. As for the study in general: Prior therapy, whether anti-PD-1, anti-PD-L1 or anti-CTLA-4, was allowed, and 40% had some.

Libraries were prepared by immunoSEQ multiplex PCR; TCRdb keeps only in-frame clonotypes and omits some of them. The sample lists around 95,000 clones; roughly 89% were seen once. Findings and caveats of the study: In the expanded peripheral T cells, antigen specificity was never determined. Within 6 weeks, CD4+ and CD8+ blood T cells expanded clonally at 0.1 to 3.0 mg/kg.

Germline trimming cut 3 bases from V and 0 bases from J; bases unmatched to any gene: 8. The CDR3 contains 17 residues. Per germline, CDR1 SGHVS and CDR2 FNYEAQ. Regarding this clone: Its cognate antigen is unknown.

This sequence joins TRBV7-6 and TRBJ1-3, with 7 bases that match TRBD1. The receptor was derived from an adult with an advanced solid tumor such as melanoma, head and neck, liver or kidney cancer. This material consisted of CD4+ or CD8+ T cells sorted from blood, taken in a trial of the OX40 agonist ivuxolimab. CDR3 sequence reads: CASSLGSGTASGNTIYF. In DNA, the CDR3 is TGTGCCAGCAGCTTGGGATCGGGGACAGCCTCTGGAAACACCATATATTTT. Variable domain in full (rest from reference TRBV7-6 and TRBJ1-3): GAGVSQSPRYKVTKRGQDVALRCDPISGHVSLYWYRQALGQGPEFLTYFNYEAQQDKSGLPNDRFSAERPEGSISTLTIQRTEQRDSAMYRCASSLGSGTASGNTIYFGEGSWLTVV.